Listed here is a single T cell receptor (beta chain). The V gene lost 2 bases and the J gene lost 2 bases, with 10 bases spanning the gap. The CDR3 spans 14 residues. From germline, CDR1 is SGHDT and CDR2 YYEEEE. Sequencing used immunoSEQ multiplex PCR; TCRdb keeps in-frame clones, though not all of them. Of approximately 44,000 clones in the sample, roughly nine tenths were seen once. The record originates from a study of T cell changes during pregnancy in multiple sclerosis. The rearrangement links TRBV5-6 to TRBJ2-5, with D tentatively TRBD1 (6 bases). Sequenced here: CD4+ T cells from peripheral blood mononuclear cells, sampled before pregnancy. The TCR sequence derives from a female donor with multiple sclerosis, enrolled in a pregnancy study. The CDR3: CASSLNRVQETQYF. The CDR3 DNA is TGTGCCAGCAGCTTAAACAGGGTTCAAGAGACCCAGTACTTC.